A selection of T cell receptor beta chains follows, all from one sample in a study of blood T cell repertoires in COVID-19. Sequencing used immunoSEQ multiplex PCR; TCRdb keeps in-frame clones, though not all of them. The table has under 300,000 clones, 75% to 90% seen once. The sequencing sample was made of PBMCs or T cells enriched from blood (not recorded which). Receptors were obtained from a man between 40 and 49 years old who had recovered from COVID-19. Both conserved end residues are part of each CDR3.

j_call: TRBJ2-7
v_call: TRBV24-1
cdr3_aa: CATSHPQGAAYEQYF

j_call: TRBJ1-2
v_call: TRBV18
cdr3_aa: CASSPAGQVNYGYTF

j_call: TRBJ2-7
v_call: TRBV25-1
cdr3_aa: CASSPFSGMSSYEQYF

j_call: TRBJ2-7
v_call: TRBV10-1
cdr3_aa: CASSEVYHAGPIHEQYF

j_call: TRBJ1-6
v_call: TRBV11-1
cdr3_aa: CASTIREPGGLHF

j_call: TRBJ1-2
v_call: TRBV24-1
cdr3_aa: CATSDRPTGPSYGYTF

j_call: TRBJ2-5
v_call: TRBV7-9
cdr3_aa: CASSLYGELQETQYF

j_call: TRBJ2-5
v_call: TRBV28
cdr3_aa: CASSLRQPSWGTQYF

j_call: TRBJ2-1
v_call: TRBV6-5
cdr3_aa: CASSSLVADGSNEQFF

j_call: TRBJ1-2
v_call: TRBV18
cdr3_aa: CASSPSRPDTDYGYTF

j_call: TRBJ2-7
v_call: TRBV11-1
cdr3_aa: CASSLVGLFYEQYF

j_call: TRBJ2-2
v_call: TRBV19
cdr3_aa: CASSTRQGGTGELFF

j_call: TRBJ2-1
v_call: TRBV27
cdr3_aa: CASSQGLAGSSYNEQFF

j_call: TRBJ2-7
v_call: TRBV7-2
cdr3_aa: CASSLGGRTYEQYF

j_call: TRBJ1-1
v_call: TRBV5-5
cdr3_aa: CASSLAVEGTEAFF

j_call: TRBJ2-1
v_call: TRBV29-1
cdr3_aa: CSVGAIYNEQFF

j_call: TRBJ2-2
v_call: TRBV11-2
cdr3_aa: CASSLVSSGGYTGELFF

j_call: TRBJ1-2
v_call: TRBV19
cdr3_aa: CASSSSRTGGMYGYTF

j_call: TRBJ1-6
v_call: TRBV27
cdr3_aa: CAIAASPYNSPLHF

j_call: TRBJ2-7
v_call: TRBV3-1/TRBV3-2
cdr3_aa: CASGGRGGPHEQYF

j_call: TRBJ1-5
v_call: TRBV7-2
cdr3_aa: CASSLAGGPNQPQHF

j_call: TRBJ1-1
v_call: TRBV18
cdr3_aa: CASSPPAPHSGGTTEAFF

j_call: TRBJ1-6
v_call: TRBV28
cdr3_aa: CASRRQGYSPLHF

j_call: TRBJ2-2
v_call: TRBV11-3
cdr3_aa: CASSWTGDVSNTGELFF

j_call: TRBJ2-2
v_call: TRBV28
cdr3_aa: CASSFLENTGELFF

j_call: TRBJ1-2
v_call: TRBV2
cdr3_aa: CASSAQGINYGYTF

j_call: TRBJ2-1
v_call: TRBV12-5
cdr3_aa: CASSGGTYSYNEQFF

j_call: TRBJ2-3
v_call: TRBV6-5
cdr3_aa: CASSYSSTDTQYF

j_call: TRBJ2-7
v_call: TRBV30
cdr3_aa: CAWTRGRTSGVSYEQYF

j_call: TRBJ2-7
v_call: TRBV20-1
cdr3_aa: CSASGNYEQYF

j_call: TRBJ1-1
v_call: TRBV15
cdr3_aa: CATSRDYRHRQRVTEAFF

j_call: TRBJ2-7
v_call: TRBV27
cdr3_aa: CASSTGLAGVRGGEQYF

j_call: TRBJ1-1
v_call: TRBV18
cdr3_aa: CASSPQGQGSEAFF

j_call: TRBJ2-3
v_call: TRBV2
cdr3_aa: CASRDSDTDTQYF

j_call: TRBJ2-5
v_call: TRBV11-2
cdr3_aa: CASSLGIAGETQYF

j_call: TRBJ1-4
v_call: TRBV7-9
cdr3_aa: CASSLAGGQNEKLFF

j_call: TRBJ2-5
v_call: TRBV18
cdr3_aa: CASSPTTTETQYF

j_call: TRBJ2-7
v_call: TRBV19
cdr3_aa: CASSPRGVYEQYF

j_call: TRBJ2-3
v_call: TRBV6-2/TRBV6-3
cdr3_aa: CASSKQGQGTDTQYF

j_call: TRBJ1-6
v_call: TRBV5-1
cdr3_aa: CASSLLGANSPLHF

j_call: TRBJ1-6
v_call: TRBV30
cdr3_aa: CAWTQTGNSPLHF

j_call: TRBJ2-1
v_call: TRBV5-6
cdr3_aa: CASSFGGQIPYNEQFF

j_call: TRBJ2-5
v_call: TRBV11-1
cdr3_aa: CASSSLRRGGGETQYF

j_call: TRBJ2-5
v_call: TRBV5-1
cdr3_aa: CASSLPGDTQYF

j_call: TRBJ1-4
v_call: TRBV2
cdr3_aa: CASREQGLNEKLFF

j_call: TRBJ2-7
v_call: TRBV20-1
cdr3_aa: CSASPGTELYEQYF

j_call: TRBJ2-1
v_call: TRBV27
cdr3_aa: CASSFRGGSYNEQFF

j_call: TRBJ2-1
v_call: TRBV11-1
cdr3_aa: CASSWKQRWNNEQFF

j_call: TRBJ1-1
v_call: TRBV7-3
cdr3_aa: CASSPGGQTNTEAFF

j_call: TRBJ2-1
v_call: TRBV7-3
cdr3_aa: CASSLSRSPLGYNEQFF

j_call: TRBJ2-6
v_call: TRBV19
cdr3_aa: CASSRPRATGANVLTF

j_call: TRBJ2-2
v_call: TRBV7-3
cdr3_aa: CASSLGTANTGELFF

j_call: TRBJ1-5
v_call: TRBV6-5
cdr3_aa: CASSYSTGYSNQPQHF

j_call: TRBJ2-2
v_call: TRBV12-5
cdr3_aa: CASGLVGQVANTGELFF

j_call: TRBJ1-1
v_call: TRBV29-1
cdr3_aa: CSGTAMNTEAFF

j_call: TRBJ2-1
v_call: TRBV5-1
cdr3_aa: CASSTRKRQSLPRNEQFF